The sequence of this T cell receptor beta chain was determined in a study of human T cells and chemical hapten exposure. Background on the study: Diphenylcyclopropenone doses were given weekly to the scalps of patients across the roughly 25-week study.

Each cDNA molecule in the library carried unique molecular identifiers. TCRdb ran MiXCR on the RACE reads and lists one entry per CDR3 protein. This sample has 300,000 to 400,000 distinct CDR3 sequences; 4% to 6% occur once, and the top ten carry 2% to 3%. This clonotype was observed many times. This CDR3 spans 15 amino acids. V was pared by 7 bases and J by 3 bases, with 10 bases of the junction left unmatched. Documented time point: pre-sensitization, week 0. This sample's treatment: therapeutic diphenylcyclopropenone sensitization with weekly scalp DPC. The chain combines TRBV12-3 or TRBV12-4 with TRBJ1-2; 8 nucleotides align to TRBD1. The material was whole blood, obtained in connection with sensitization to the hapten diphenylcyclopropenone (DPC). The TCR comes from a woman aged 45 to 65 with alopecia areata. Some clones in this sample may be carry-over from other donors' samples. The chain's CDR3 is CASTTRQGPYYGYTF. The DNA for the CDR3 is TGTGCCAGCACCACCCGACAGGGGCCCTACTATGGCTACACCTTC.